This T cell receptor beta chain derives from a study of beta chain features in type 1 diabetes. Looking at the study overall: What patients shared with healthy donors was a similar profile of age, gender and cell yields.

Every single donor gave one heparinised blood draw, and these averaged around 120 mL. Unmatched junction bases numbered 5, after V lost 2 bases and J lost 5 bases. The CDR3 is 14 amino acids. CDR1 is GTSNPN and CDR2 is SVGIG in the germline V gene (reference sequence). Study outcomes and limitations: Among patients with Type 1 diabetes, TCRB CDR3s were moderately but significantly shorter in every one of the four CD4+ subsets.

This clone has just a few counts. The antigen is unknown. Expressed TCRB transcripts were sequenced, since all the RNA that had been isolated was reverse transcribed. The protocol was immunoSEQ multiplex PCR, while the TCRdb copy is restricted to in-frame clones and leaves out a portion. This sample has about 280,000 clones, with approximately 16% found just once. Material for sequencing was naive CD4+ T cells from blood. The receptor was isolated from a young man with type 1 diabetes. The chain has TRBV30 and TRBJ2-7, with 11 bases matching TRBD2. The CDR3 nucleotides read TGTGCCTGGAGTCCGGGGGGACTAGCGGACGAGCAGTACTTC. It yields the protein CAWSPGGLADEQYF.